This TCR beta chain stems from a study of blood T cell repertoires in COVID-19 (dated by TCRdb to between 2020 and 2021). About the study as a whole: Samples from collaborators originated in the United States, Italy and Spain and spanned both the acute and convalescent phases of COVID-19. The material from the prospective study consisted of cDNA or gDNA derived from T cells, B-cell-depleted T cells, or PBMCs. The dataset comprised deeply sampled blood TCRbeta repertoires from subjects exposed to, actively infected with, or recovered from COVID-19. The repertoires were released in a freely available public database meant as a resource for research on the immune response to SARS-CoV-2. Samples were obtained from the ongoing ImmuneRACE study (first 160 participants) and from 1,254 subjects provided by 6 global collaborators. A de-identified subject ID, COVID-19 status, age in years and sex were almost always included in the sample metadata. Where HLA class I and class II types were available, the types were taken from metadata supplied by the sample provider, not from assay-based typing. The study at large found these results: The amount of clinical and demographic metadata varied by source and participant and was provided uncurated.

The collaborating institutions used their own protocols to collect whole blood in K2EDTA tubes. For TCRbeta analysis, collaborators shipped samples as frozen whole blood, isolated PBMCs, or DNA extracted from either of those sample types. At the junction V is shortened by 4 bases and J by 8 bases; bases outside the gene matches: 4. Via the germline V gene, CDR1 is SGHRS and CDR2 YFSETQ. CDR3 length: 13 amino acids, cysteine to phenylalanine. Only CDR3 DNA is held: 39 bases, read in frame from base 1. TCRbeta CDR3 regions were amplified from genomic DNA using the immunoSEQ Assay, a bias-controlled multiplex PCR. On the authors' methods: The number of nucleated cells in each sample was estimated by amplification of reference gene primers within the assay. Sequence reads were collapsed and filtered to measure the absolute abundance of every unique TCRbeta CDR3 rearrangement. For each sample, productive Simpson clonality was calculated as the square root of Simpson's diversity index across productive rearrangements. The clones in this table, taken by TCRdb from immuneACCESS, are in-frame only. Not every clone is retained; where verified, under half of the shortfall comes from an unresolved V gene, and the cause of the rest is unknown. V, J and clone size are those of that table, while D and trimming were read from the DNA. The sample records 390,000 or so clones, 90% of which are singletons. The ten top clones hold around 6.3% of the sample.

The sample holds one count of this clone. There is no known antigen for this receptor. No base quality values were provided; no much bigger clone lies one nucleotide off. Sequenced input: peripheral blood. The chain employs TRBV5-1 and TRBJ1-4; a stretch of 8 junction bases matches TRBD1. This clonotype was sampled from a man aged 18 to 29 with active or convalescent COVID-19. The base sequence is TGCGCCAGCAGCCGGACAGGGTACGAAAAACTGTTTTTT. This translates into CASSRTGYEKLFF.